This record covers a single T cell receptor beta chain. Its antigen is unknown. Method: immunoSEQ multiplex PCR; TCRdb's copy keeps in-frame clones and lacks some. The sample consists of 20,000 to 25,000 clones, over 85% of them appearing once. The source of the sample is a study of T cell repertoires and Cas9 in healthy adults. Study information: Multi-effector potency, cytotoxicity and lineage were assessed in SpCas9-reactive CD4 and CD8 T cells.

Study-wide results and caveats: SpCas9-reactive regulatory T cells reportedly mitigated SpCas9-reactive effector T cells in vitro.

V dropped 5 bases and J dropped 7 bases, with 14 bases sitting between them. This CDR3 contains 13 residues. CDR1 is LGHNA, CDR2 YNFKEQ, per germline. The sample taken for sequencing was CD4+ effector T cells (CD127+, CD25-, CD137-, CD154-) from PBMCs; culture status not recorded. This rearrangement joins TRBV4-2 to TRBJ2-5; D is perhaps TRBD2 (5 bases). This receptor was taken from a human donor in good health. CDR3 coding DNA: TGTGCCAGCAGCGAGCGGCCTGGAGGGACCCAGTACTTC. As protein: CASSERPGGTQYF.